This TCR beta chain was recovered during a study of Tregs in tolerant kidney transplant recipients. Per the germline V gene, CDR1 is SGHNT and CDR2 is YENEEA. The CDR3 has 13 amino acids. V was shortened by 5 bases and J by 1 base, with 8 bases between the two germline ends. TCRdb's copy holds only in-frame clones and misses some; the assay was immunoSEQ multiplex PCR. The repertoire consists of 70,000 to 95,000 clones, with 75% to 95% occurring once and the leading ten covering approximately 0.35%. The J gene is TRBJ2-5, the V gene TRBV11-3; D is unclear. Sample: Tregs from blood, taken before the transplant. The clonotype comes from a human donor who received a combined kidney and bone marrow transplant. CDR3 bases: TGTGCCAGCAGCAGGTGGGCCCAAGAGACCCAGTACTTC. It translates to CASSRWAQETQYF.